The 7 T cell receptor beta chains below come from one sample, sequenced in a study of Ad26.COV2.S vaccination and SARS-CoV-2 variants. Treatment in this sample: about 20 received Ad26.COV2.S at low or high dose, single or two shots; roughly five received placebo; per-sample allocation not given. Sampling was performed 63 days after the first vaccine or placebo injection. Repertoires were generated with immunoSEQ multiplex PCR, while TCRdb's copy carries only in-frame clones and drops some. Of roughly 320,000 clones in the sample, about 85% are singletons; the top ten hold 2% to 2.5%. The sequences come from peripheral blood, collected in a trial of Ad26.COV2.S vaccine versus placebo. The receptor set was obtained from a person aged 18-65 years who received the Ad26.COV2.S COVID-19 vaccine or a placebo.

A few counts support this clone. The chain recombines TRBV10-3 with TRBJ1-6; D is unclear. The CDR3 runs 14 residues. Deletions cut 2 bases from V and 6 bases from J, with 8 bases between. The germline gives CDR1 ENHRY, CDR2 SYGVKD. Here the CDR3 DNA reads TGTGCCATCAGTGAGGGCGGTTCTAATTCACCCCTCCACTTT. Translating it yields CAISEGGSNSPLHF.

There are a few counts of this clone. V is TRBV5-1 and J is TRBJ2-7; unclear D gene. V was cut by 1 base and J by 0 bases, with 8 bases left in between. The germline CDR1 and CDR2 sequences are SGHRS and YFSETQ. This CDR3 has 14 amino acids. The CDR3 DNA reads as TGCGCCAGCAGCTTGACAGTCGGCTCCTACGAGCAGTACTTC. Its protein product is CASSLTVGSYEQYF. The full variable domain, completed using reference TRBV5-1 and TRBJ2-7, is KAGVTQTPRYLIKTRGQQVTLSCSPISGHRSVSWYQQTPGQGLQFLFEYFSETQRNKGNFPGRFSGRQFSNSRSEMNVSTLELGDSALYLCASSLTVGSYEQYFGPGTRLTVT.

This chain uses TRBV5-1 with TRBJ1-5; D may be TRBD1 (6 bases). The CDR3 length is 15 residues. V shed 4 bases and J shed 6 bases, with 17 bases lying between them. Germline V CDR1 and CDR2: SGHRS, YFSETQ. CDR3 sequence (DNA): TGCGCCAGCAGCCCAGGGGATGGGGTTGGTCAGCCCCAGCATTTT. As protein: CASSPGDGVGQPQHF. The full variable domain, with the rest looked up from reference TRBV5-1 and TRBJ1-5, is KAGVTQTPRYLIKTRGQQVTLSCSPISGHRSVSWYQQTPGQGLQFLFEYFSETQRNKGNFPGRFSGRQFSNSRSEMNVSTLELGDSALYLCASSPGDGVGQPQHFGDGTRLSIL.

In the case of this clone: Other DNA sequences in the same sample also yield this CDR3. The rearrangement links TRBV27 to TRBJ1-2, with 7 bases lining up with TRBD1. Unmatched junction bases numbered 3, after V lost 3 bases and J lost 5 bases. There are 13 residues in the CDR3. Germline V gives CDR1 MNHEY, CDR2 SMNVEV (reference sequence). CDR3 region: CASSFDRAYGYTF. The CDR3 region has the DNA TGTGCCAGCAGTTTTGACAGGGCATATGGCTACACCTTC.

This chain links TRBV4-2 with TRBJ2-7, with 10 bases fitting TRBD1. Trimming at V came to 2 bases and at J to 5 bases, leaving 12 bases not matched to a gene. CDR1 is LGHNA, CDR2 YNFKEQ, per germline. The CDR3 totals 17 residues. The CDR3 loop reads CASSQNQWTGGENEQYF. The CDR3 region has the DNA TGTGCCAGCAGCCAAAATCAGTGGACAGGGGGGGAGAACGAGCAGTACTTC.

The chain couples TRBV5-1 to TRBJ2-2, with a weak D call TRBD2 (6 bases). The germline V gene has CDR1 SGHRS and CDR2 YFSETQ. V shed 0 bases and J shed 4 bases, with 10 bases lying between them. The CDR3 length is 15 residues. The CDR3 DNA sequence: TGCGCCAGCAGCTTGGGCGGGGAGGTCACCGGGGAGCTGTTTTTT. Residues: CASSLGGEVTGELFF.

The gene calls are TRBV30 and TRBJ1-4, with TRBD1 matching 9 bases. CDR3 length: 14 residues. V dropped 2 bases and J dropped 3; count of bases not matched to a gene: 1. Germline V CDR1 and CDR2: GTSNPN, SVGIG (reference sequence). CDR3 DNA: TGTGCCTGGAGTCGGACAGGGGCTAATGAAAAACTGTTTTTT. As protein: CAWSRTGANEKLFF.